This T cell receptor (beta chain) was retrieved from a study of blood T cell repertoires in COVID-19 (TCRdb year 2020). About the study as a whole: The collaborator samples originated in the United States, Italy and Spain and spanned the acute and convalescent phases of COVID-19. The prospective study material was composed of cDNA or gDNA derived from T cells, B-cell-depleted T cells, or PBMCs. The dataset comprised deeply sampled blood TCRbeta repertoires from subjects exposed to, actively infected with, or recovered from COVID-19. A freely available public database, intended as a resource for researchers studying the immune response to SARS-CoV-2, is where the repertoires were released. Samples came from the ongoing ImmuneRACE study (first 160 participants) plus 1,254 subjects from 6 global collaborators. A de-identified subject ID, COVID-19 status, age in years and sex were almost always included in the sample metadata. Where available, HLA class I and class II types were taken from metadata supplied by the sample provider and were not determined by assay-based typing. The research as a whole found: How much clinical and demographic metadata was included differed by source and by participant, and the metadata was provided uncurated.

The CDR3 covers 18 residues, taking in both the cysteine and the phenylalanine. Kept here is only the CDR3 DNA, which spans 54 bases and is read in frame from base 1. Germline trimming: 4 bases from V, 1 base from J; junction bases outside gene matches: 8. Reading the germline V gene gives CDR1 MGHRA and CDR2 YSYEKL. Samples from volunteer blood donors who had recovered from COVID-19 were contributed by a second Seattle source. Each collaborating institution followed its own protocols to collect whole blood in K2EDTA tubes. For TCRbeta analysis, collaborators shipped samples as frozen whole blood, isolated PBMCs, or DNA extracted from either of those sample types. TCRbeta CDR3 regions were amplified from genomic DNA by means of the immunoSEQ Assay, a bias-controlled multiplex PCR. The authors processed their data as follows. Nucleated cell counts per sample were estimated from amplification of reference gene primers within the assay. To quantify the absolute abundance of each unique TCRbeta CDR3 rearrangement, sequence reads were collapsed and filtered. Productive Simpson clonality was computed per sample as the square root of Simpson's diversity index over productive rearrangements. The immuneACCESS repertoire file appears here via TCRdb, limited to in-frame rearrangements. These files lack a portion of the clones; in checked studies, under half of the deficit traces to unresolved V genes, and the cause of the others is not known. That table gives V, J and clone size, and the DNA gave D and trimming. This sample gives 220,000 or so clones in total; around 80% of them show up just once. Approximately 5.1% of the sample belongs to the ten largest clones.

This clone was recorded only once. Its antigen remains undetermined. Within one base of it there is no much larger clone, and no base qualities were kept. The sequenced sample consisted of peripheral blood. The sequence was collected from a woman aged 55 to 70 who had recovered from COVID-19. This chain joins TRBV4-1 to TRBJ2-6; 9 bases in between match TRBD1. The CDR3 protein is CASSLDTGQGSGANVLTF. The DNA sequence is given as TGCGCCAGCAGCCTTGATACGGGACAGGGATCTGGGGCCAACGTCCTGACTTTC.